Each of the 26 T cell receptor beta chains below was sequenced from the same sample in a study of spatial heterogeneity in lung cancer. In TCRdb, the 5' RACE reads were re-called with MiXCR into one record per CDR3 protein. The sample includes approximately 70,000 distinct CDR3 sequences, approximately 9% of them seen just once. The time point here: blood at routine non-recurrence follow-up after resection. Sample: PBMCs, taken at follow-up. Receptor source: a female donor with early-stage non-small cell lung cancer.

This clonotype was detected many times. The chain combines TRBV11-2 with TRBJ2-5; D is possibly TRBD2 (6 bases). CDR1 is SGHAT and CDR2 is FQNNGV in the germline V gene. This CDR3 has 14 residues. The ends were cut back, 1 base at V and 5 bases at J, with 11 bases in the middle. Written as DNA, the CDR3 is TGTGCCAGCAGCTTAGGTGGCGGGACGGAGACCCAGTACTTC. Translation: CASSLGGGTETQYF.

This clonotype was observed at least ten times. The chain recombines TRBV28 with TRBJ1-4; 9 bases line up with TRBD1. The V segment lost 6 bases and the J segment 7 bases; nucleotides outside the gene matches: 6. Germline CDR1 is MDHEN and CDR2 is SYDVKM. This CDR3 spans 14 amino acids. This chain's CDR3 is CASSVTGGGEKLFF. The CDR3 nucleotides are TGTGCCAGCAGCGTAACAGGGGGCGGTGAAAAACTGTTTTTT.

This clonotype was seen many times. Sequence at one end of the junction differs from germline and may be a read error. This chain connects TRBV7-7 to TRBJ2-1; 7 bases are shared with TRBD2. This CDR3 has 14 residues. The V gene's germline CDR1 is SSHAT and CDR2 FNYEAQ (reference sequence). As DNA, the CDR3 is TGTGCTAGCAGCTACGGACTAGAGGGCGATGAGCAGTTCTTC. Translation gives CASSYGLEGDEQFF. The whole variable domain, filled in from reference TRBV7-7 and TRBJ2-1, reads GAGVSQSPRYKVTKRGQDVTLRCDPISSHATLYWYQQALGQGPEFLTYFNYEAQPDKSGLPSDRFSAERPEGSISTLTIQRTEQRDSAMYRCASSYGLEGDEQFFGPGTRLTVL.

This clonotype was seen at least ten times. The V and J genes are TRBV7-2 and TRBJ2-3; 7 bases match TRBD1. Germline CDR1 and CDR2: SGHTA and FQGNSA. With 5 bases clipped from V and 4 bases from J, the junction kept 3 bases outside the gene matches. This CDR3 region has 13 residues. The CDR3 region is CASSNQGADTQYF. The DNA for the CDR3 is TGTGCCAGCAGCAACCAGGGGGCAGATACGCAGTATTTT.

The sample holds a few counts of this clonotype. The chain links TRBV5-1 to TRBJ1-4, with a tentative D call TRBD1 (6 bases). The CDR3 loop spans 13 amino acids. V was cut by 3 bases and J by 5 bases, with 8 bases left in between. Germline V gives CDR1 SGHRS, CDR2 YFSETQ. The CDR3 region is CASSSGQNEKLFF. The DNA of the CDR3 is TGCGCCAGCAGCTCCGGACAGAATGAAAAACTGTTTTTT. Combining the CDR3 with reference TRBV5-1 and TRBJ1-4 gives the whole variable domain KAGVTQTPRYLIKTRGQQVTLSCSPISGHRSVSWYQQTPGQGLQFLFEYFSETQRNKGNFPGRFSGRQFSNSRSEMNVSTLELGDSALYLCASSSGQNEKLFFGSGTQLSVL.

This clonotype was seen ten or more times. The genes are TRBV7-2 and TRBJ2-1; perhaps D is TRBD1 or TRBD2 (5 bases each). Germline V lookup: CDR1 SGHTA, CDR2 FQGNSA. This CDR3 has 15 amino acids. Between the trimmed V and J ends, which lost 3 bases and 7 bases, there was a span of 16 bases. The CDR3 region has the DNA TGTGCCAGCAGCTTCTCCGGGACCTCATTTAATGAGCAGTTCTTC. Protein: CASSFSGTSFNEQFF.

This clonotype has a count of ten or more. The rearrangement joins TRBV6-2 or TRBV6-3 to TRBJ1-5, with 9 bases aligning to TRBD1. This CDR3 spans 14 amino acids. V lost 6 bases, J lost 3 bases, and 3 bases stayed unmatched. Germline V gene data show CDR1 as MNHEY and CDR2 as SVGEGT. CDR3 DNA: TGTGCCAGCAGCCGGACAGGGGTCAATCAGCCCCAGCATTTT. Its protein product is CASSRTGVNQPQHF.

This clonotype was observed many times. The rearrangement links TRBV5-1 to TRBJ1-6; perhaps TRBD1 as D (6 bases). Germline V gene sequence: CDR1 SGHRS, CDR2 YFSETQ. The CDR3 covers 16 residues. V gave up 4 bases and J gave up 4 bases, with 15 bases separating them. As DNA, the CDR3 is TGCGCCAGCAGCCAGGGGACACCGGCATATAATTCACCCCTCCACTTT. Translating it yields CASSQGTPAYNSPLHF.

This clonotype has only a few counts. The V and J genes are TRBV6-6 and TRBJ2-3, with 11 bases identical to TRBD2. The J segment lost 0 bases and the V segment lost 3 bases, leaving 8 bases of the junction unmatched. The CDR3 covers 18 residues. Germline V gives CDR1 MNHNY, CDR2 SVGAGI (reference sequence). The CDR3 here is CASSYSGTSGTSTDTQYF. The DNA of the CDR3 is TGTGCCAGCAGTTATTCGGGGACTAGCGGAACTAGCACAGATACGCAGTATTTT.

This clonotype has ten or more counts. The J gene is TRBJ2-5, the V gene TRBV29-1; no clear D gene. This CDR3 has 13 amino acids. In germline, CDR1 is SQVTM, CDR2 ANQGSEA. The V gene lost 3 bases and the J gene lost 2 bases, with 10 bases spanning the gap. The CDR3 nucleotides are TGCAGCGTTGAGGCAGTCCGGCAAGAGACCCAGTACTTC. Amino acid sequence: CSVEAVRQETQYF.

In this sample, this clonotype turned up many times. CDR3: CASSRGRLNTEAFF. CDR3 nucleotides: TGCGCCAGCAGCCGAGGCCGTCTGAACACTGAAGCTTTCTTT. The chain combines TRBV4-1 with TRBJ1-1; D remains ambiguous. Per germline, CDR1 MGHRA and CDR2 YSYEKL. Trimming shortened V by 4 bases and J by 0 bases, and 9 bases separated the two germline ends. The CDR3 runs to 14 residues.

This clonotype was observed at least ten times. The V and J genes are TRBV6-1 and TRBJ1-5; the D is unclear. V shed 7 bases and J shed 1 base, with 8 bases lying between them. The CDR3 is 13 amino acids. Germline CDR1 is MNHNS and CDR2 is SASEGT. CDR3 nucleotide sequence: TGTGCCAGCAACGAGGGCAGCAATCAGCCCCAGCATTTT. Protein sequence: CASNEGSNQPQHF.

This clonotype was seen a few times. This chain uses TRBV3-1 with TRBJ2-1; the D gene is possibly TRBD2 (5 bases). The CDR3 has 15 amino acids. CDR1 LGHDT and CDR2 YNNKEL come from the germline V gene (reference sequence). The V end was cut by 1 base, the J end by 7 bases, with 14 bases between. The CDR3 bases are TGTGCCAGCAGCCAAGGAACCGGACTCCGAAATGAGCAGTTCTTC. It encodes CASSQGTGLRNEQFF.

This clonotype has a count of ten or more. This chain uses TRBV27 with TRBJ1-1; 7 bases match TRBD1. The CDR3 has 15 residues. The V gene's germline CDR1 is MNHEY and CDR2 SMNVEV (reference sequence). V lost 6 bases and J lost 4; bases outside the gene matches: 11. The DNA for the CDR3 is TGTGCCAGCAGCCGCGTGCTCAGGGGGGGCACTGAAGCTTTCTTT. The encoded protein is CASSRVLRGGTEAFF.

This clonotype was detected ten times or more. The rearrangement links TRBV20-1 to TRBJ2-1; tentatively, D is TRBD2 (5 bases). CDR1 DFQATT and CDR2 SNEGSKA come from the germline V gene (reference sequence). Trimming cost V 5 bases and J 7 bases, with 18 bases left between them. The CDR3 length is 14 residues. CDR3 DNA: TGCAGTGCTGGGCAAGGAATTCGGGGTAATGAGCAGTTCTTC. Translated, it gives CSAGQGIRGNEQFF.

Many counts were recorded for this clonotype. The chain employs TRBV14 and TRBJ2-2, with D maybe TRBD1 (5 bases). Germline V gene data show CDR1 as SGHDN and CDR2 as FVKESK. This CDR3 has 14 residues. The ends were cut back, 2 bases at V and 3 bases at J, with 7 bases in the middle. The CDR3 reads CASSQTGYTGELFF. The CDR3 DNA sequence: TGTGCCAGCAGCCAAACAGGCTACACCGGGGAGCTGTTTTTT.

This clonotype was counted between two and nine times. The chain is built from TRBV5-1 and TRBJ2-1, with 8 positions matching TRBD1. Trimming at V came to 4 bases and at J to 1 base, leaving 4 bases not matched to a gene. The CDR3 runs to 15 residues. Per the germline V gene, CDR1 is SGHRS and CDR2 is YFSETQ. CDR3 nucleotide sequence: TGCGCCAGCAGCACGGACAGGGTATCCTACAATGAGCAGTTCTTC. Translated: CASSTDRVSYNEQFF. Full variable domain (missing parts from reference TRBV5-1 and TRBJ2-1): KAGVTQTPRYLIKTRGQQVTLSCSPISGHRSVSWYQQTPGQGLQFLFEYFSETQRNKGNFPGRFSGRQFSNSRSEMNVSTLELGDSALYLCASSTDRVSYNEQFFGPGTRLTVL.

The genes are TRBV2 and TRBJ2-2; D not resolved. Germline loops: CDR1 SNHLY, CDR2 FYNNEI. The CDR3 is 12 amino acids. Trimming shortened V by 1 base and J by 7 bases, and 4 bases separated the two germline ends. The CDR3 reads CASSEVGGELFF. CDR3 DNA: TGTGCCAGCAGTGAAGTAGGCGGGGAGCTGTTTTTT.

Many counts were recorded for this clonotype. The J gene is TRBJ1-1, the V gene TRBV28; D may be TRBD1 (5 bases). There are 14 residues in the CDR3. In germline, CDR1 is MDHEN, CDR2 SYDVKM. Trimming pared 6 bases from V and 4 bases from J, leaving 15 bases between. The CDR3 loop reads CASRDGGDVTEAFF. Written as DNA, the CDR3 is TGTGCCAGCAGGGACGGGGGGGACGTCACTGAAGCTTTCTTT.

This clonotype came up a few times. The V and J genes are TRBV9 and TRBJ1-1; D not resolved. Deletions cut 0 bases from V and 0 bases from J, with 9 bases between. The CDR3 runs to 15 residues. Germline V gene sequence: CDR1 SGDLS, CDR2 YYNGEE. The CDR3 region is CASSVAPGLNTEAFF. CDR3 DNA sequence: TGTGCCAGCAGCGTAGCCCCTGGGCTGAACACTGAAGCTTTCTTT.

The table lists this clonotype with many counts. V usage is TRBV5-1 and J usage is TRBJ2-1; 12 positions agree with TRBD2. There are 15 residues in the CDR3. J was trimmed by 5 bases and V by 4 bases; bases with no gene match: 4. Germline assignment: CDR1 SGHRS and CDR2 YFSETQ. The CDR3 DNA sequence: TGCGCCAGCAGCAGTGGACTAGCGGGAAACAATGAGCAGTTCTTC. This translates into CASSSGLAGNNEQFF.

This chain links TRBV9 with TRBJ2-3; D possibly uses TRBD1 or TRBD2 (5 bases each). The CDR3 sequence is 14 residues long. The V and J ends lost 0 bases and 10 bases respectively, with 15 bases between them. Germline CDR1 and CDR2: SGDLS and YYNGEE. The CDR3 region is CASSVERGAKPQYF. The CDR3 coding sequence is TGTGCCAGCAGCGTAGAGAGGGGAGCAAAGCCGCAGTATTTT.

This clonotype was counted ten times or more. V usage is TRBV6-5 and J usage is TRBJ1-6; D remains unclear. The CDR3 totals 15 residues. V was clipped by 7 bases and J by 12 bases, with 22 bases between them. Germline assignment: CDR1 MNHEY and CDR2 SVGAGI. CDR3 DNA: TGTGCCAGCACCAAATTAAGGACGGGGAGAGAACCCCTCCACTTT. It is translated as CASTKLRTGREPLHF.

This clonotype was observed many times. The rearrangement uses TRBV7-9 and TRBJ2-7; D is uncertain. Trimming left V 3 bases short and J 2 bases short, with 8 bases between. The CDR3 runs 13 residues. Germline V gene sequence: CDR1 SEHNR, CDR2 FQNEAQ (reference sequence). In DNA form, the CDR3 reads TGTGCCAGCAGCTTTCGGCTAACCTACGAGCAGTACTTC. Protein: CASSFRLTYEQYF.

This clonotype was picked up many times. This chain connects TRBV4-1 to TRBJ2-3; the match to TRBD2 covers 7 bases. V was clipped by 4 bases and J by 1 base; unmatched bases: 8. Germline V gives CDR1 MGHRA, CDR2 YSYEKL. CDR3 length equals 16 residues. The CDR3 sequence is CASSLHTSVGTDTQYF. Written as DNA, the CDR3 is TGCGCCAGCAGCCTGCACACTAGCGTGGGCACAGATACGCAGTATTTT.

This chain links TRBV18 with TRBJ2-1, with no clear D. The length of the CDR3 is 13 residues. Trimming cost V 4 bases and J 5 bases, with 9 bases left between them. Germline V CDR1 and CDR2: KGHSH, LQKENI. The CDR3 region has the DNA TGTGCCAGCTCACGAGATTTGGACAATGAGCAGTTCTTC. Amino acid sequence: CASSRDLDNEQFF.